The 18 T cell receptor beta chains given below trace back to one sample, sequenced in a study of cytomegalovirus exposure and HLA in healthy donors. PCR employed 60 Vbeta and 13 Jbeta primers. Assay used: immunoSEQ multiplex PCR; TCRdb lists only in-frame clones, some missing. Here the sample spans about 160,000 clones, around 83% being singletons. What was sequenced was PBMCs. The receptor source for this set is a man younger than 35 in good health and CMV-seropositive.

This chain joins TRBV19 and TRBJ1-5; D uncertain. Germline loops: CDR1 LNHDA, CDR2 SQIVND (reference sequence). The V and J ends lost 4 bases and 8 bases respectively, with 9 bases between them. The CDR3 spans 12 residues. The CDR3 reads CASSRQAEPQHF. The CDR3 nucleotides read TGTGCCAGTAGTAGGCAGGCTGAGCCCCAGCATTTT.

This chain uses TRBV11-2 with TRBJ1-2; D not certain. The V end was cut by 3 bases, the J end by 8 bases, with 13 bases between. From germline, CDR1 is SGHAT and CDR2 FQNNGV. CDR3 length equals 13 residues. In nucleotides, the CDR3 is TGTGCCAGCAGCTTCGGCGGTCCGCAGGGCTACACCTTC. Translated: CASSFGGPQGYTF.

V usage is TRBV15 and J usage is TRBJ2-3; unclear D gene. V was clipped by 8 bases and J by 4 bases, with 7 bases between them. The CDR3 is made up of 11 amino acids. Germline values: CDR1 LNHNV, CDR2 YYDKDF (reference sequence). CDR3 residues: CATPFPDTQYF. The CDR3 DNA reads TGTGCCACCCCATTCCCAGATACGCAGTATTTT.

The rearrangement uses TRBV30 and TRBJ2-7; 7 bases align to TRBD2. CDR1 GTSNPN and CDR2 SVGIG come from the germline V gene (reference sequence). With V trimmed by 1 base and J by 4 bases, 10 bases remained unmatched. The CDR3 covers 15 residues. The CDR3 loop is CAWSDSGTPWYEQYF. The CDR3 coding sequence is TGTGCCTGGAGTGACAGCGGGACCCCCTGGTACGAGCAGTACTTC. Full variable domain (rest looked up from reference TRBV30 and TRBJ2-7): SQTIHQWPATLVQPVGSPLSLECTVEGTSNPNLYWYRQAAGRGLQLLFYSVGIGQISSEVPQNLSASRPQDRQFILSSKKLLLSDSGFYLCAWSDSGTPWYEQYFGPGTRLTVT.

This clone was seen only once. The chain has TRBV9 and TRBJ1-2; 7 nucleotides match TRBD1. Germline lookup yields CDR1 SGDLS and CDR2 YYNGEE. This CDR3 contains 18 residues. J gave up 1 base and V 2 bases, and 14 bases lay outside the gene matches. CDR3 DNA: TGTGCCAGCAGCGTTGAGCCGGGACAGTCACAGAGTAACTATGGCTACACCTTC. It translates to CASSVEPGQSQSNYGYTF.

The chain couples TRBV7-2 to TRBJ1-6, with D maybe TRBD1 (5 bases). Germline-derived CDR1 and CDR2 are SGHTA and FQGNSA. V was pared by 1 base and J by 10 bases, with 17 bases between. There are 16 residues in the CDR3. CDR3 coding DNA: TGTGCCAGCAGCTTAGATCGTGGCAGGGTCGGCTCACCCCTCCACTTT. Its protein is CASSLDRGRVGSPLHF.

The rearrangement joins TRBV13 to TRBJ2-5; 11 nucleotides agree with TRBD2. CDR3 length: 17 residues. V was clipped by 0 bases and J by 3 bases; unmatched bases: 6. Germline V gene sequence: CDR1 PRHDT, CDR2 FYEKMQ (reference sequence). CDR3 sequence: CASSLGPSGGIEETQYF. The CDR3 DNA sequence: TGTGCCAGCAGCTTAGGCCCTAGCGGGGGGATAGAAGAGACCCAGTACTTC.

In this sample, this clone turned up a few times. This chain connects TRBV6-5 to TRBJ2-3; possible D gene TRBD2, 5 bases. Trimming removed 6 bases from V and 0 bases from J, with 13 bases in between. Germline V gene data show CDR1 as MNHEY and CDR2 as SVGAGI. The CDR3 extends over 15 amino acids. The CDR3 is CASSPGFTSTDTQYF. The DNA for the CDR3 is TGTGCCAGCAGCCCGGGATTTACTAGCACAGATACGCAGTATTTT.

The rearrangement uses TRBV21-1 and TRBJ1-1; the table gives TRBD1 as D, unverified against the DNA. TRBV21-1 is noted as a pseudogene. The CDR3 spans 18 residues. The DNA for the CDR3 is TGTGCCAGCAAAAACCCGGGACAGGGGGTGAATGAAAACACTGAAGCTTTCTTT. It yields the protein CASKNPGQGVNENTEAFF.

The rearrangement uses TRBV6-6 and TRBJ1-5; D gene unclear. The CDR3 spans 13 residues. CDR1 is MNHNY and CDR2 is SVGAGI in the germline V gene (reference sequence). Trimming removed 2 bases at V and 6 bases at J, with 8 bases between. The CDR3 DNA reads TGTGCCAGCAGTTACGAACCCGGTCAGCCCCAGCATTTT. Translation: CASSYEPGQPQHF.

The chain employs TRBV7-8 and TRBJ2-3; no definite D call. Trimming shortened V by 0 bases and J by 4 bases, and 20 bases separated the two germline ends. The CDR3 runs 18 residues. The germline CDR1 and CDR2 sequences are SGHVS and FQNEAQ. The CDR3 protein is CASSLALFSGFPADTQYF. The CDR3 DNA sequence: TGTGCCAGCAGCTTAGCGCTGTTTTCAGGATTTCCCGCAGATACGCAGTATTTT.

The V and J genes are TRBV18 and TRBJ1-1; D is perhaps TRBD1 (5 bases). V gave up 1 base and J gave up 3 bases, with 9 bases separating them. Germline CDR1 KGHSH, CDR2 LQKENI. The CDR3 runs 14 residues. Here the CDR3 DNA reads TGTGCCAGCTCACCACAGACGGGGGACACTGAAGCTTTCTTT. Encoded protein: CASSPQTGDTEAFF.

The V call is TRBV7-8, the J call TRBJ2-3; a weak D match, TRBD1 (6 bases). Trimming took 5 bases from V and 2 from J, leaving 14 bases between them. The CDR3 covers 15 residues. In germline, CDR1 is SGHVS, CDR2 FQNEAQ. The CDR3 region has the DNA TGTGCCAGCAGCCCGACAGGACTTTACACAGATACGCAGTATTTT. Encoded protein: CASSPTGLYTDTQYF.

This chain joins TRBV7-9 and TRBJ2-3, with TRBD2 as a possible D gene (6 bases). Germline V gene sequence: CDR1 SEHNR, CDR2 FQNEAQ (reference sequence). The CDR3 covers 14 residues. V shed 4 bases and J shed 6 bases, with 14 bases lying between them. In DNA, the CDR3 is TGTGCCAGCAGCTGGGGGGACTTCCAGGATACGCAGTATTTT. This gives the protein CASSWGDFQDTQYF. The entire variable domain, with the rest obtained from reference TRBV7-9 and TRBJ2-3, is as follows: DTGVSQNPRHKITKRGQNVTFRCDPISEHNRLYWYRQTLGQGPEFLTYFQNEAQLEKSRLLSDRFSAERPKGSFSTLEIQRTEQGDSAMYLCASSWGDFQDTQYFGPGTRLTVL.

This clone was picked up a small number of times. This chain uses TRBV4-3 with TRBJ1-5; possible D gene TRBD1, 6 bases. The CDR3 consists of 13 residues. V gave up 0 bases and J gave up 6 bases, with 6 bases separating them. CDR1 is LGHNA and CDR2 is YSLEER in the germline V gene. The CDR3 protein is CASSQEGGQPQHF. CDR3 nucleotides: TGCGCCAGCAGCCAAGAAGGGGGTCAGCCCCAGCATTTT.

The chain combines TRBV11-2 with TRBJ1-5, with a possible D match to TRBD1 (6 bases). The length of the CDR3 is 15 residues. Germline V gene sequence: CDR1 SGHAT, CDR2 FQNNGV. V lost 5 bases, J lost 2 bases, and 13 bases lay in between. For the CDR3, the DNA is TGTGCCAGCAGCCCCCTAGGGGGTGGCAATCAGCCCCAGCATTTT. It specifies CASSPLGGGNQPQHF.

This clone turned up a few times. The chain employs TRBV6-5 and TRBJ2-7, with 7 bases identical to TRBD1. Germline values: CDR1 MNHEY, CDR2 SVGAGI. Germline trimming cut 6 bases from V and 3 bases from J; bases unmatched to any gene: 5. This CDR3 is 13 amino acids long. DNA for the CDR3: TGTGCCAGCAGCCAGGGACAGATCTACGAGCAGTACTTC. Protein product: CASSQGQIYEQYF.

The chain joins TRBV4-3 to TRBJ2-1; no definite D call. This CDR3 comprises 17 residues. The germline gives CDR1 LGHNA, CDR2 YSLEER. V dropped 0 bases and J dropped 0 bases, with 12 bases sitting between them. The CDR3 is CASSQEIPQSSYNEQFF. The CDR3 DNA reads as TGCGCCAGCAGCCAAGAAATTCCACAGAGCTCCTACAATGAGCAGTTCTTC.